These T cell receptor beta chains were read from a single sample in a study of cytomegalovirus exposure and HLA in healthy donors. Using immunoSEQ multiplex PCR, the repertoire was profiled, and TCRdb retains in-frame clones only, with some absent. The repertoire has about 140,000 clones, approximately 80% of them found once; the top ten carry 4.9%. Sequenced: PBMCs. The origin of the receptors is a woman in her forties or fifties in good health and CMV-seronegative. The CDR3 runs from the conserved cysteine through the conserved F or W. The order of the fields is clone size, V gene, J gene, D gene, CDR3 protein, CDR3 DNA. D genes are given only for firm matches. Clone size, where shown, is once, few, many, or a class for clones that have expanded.

NA	TRBV4-3	TRBJ1-2	NA	CASSQGLVREFLANYGYTF	TGCGCCAGCAGCCAAGGGTTGGTAAGGGAGTTCTTAGCTAACTATGGCTACACCTTC
NA	TRBV6-5	TRBJ1-1	NA	CASKVSQGNTEAFF	TGTGCCAGCAAAGTGAGCCAGGGGAACACTGAAGCTTTCTTT
NA	TRBV5-1	TRBJ1-6	TRBD1	CASRGQFDNSPLHF	TGCGCCAGCAGGGGACAGTTTGACAATTCACCCCTCCACTTT
NA	TRBV10-3	TRBJ2-2	NA	CAISESGLPSGELFF	TGTGCCATCAGTGAGTCAGGACTCCCCTCAGGGGAGCTGTTTTTT
NA	TRBV5-1	TRBJ2-2	NA	CASSWLERGAVAGELFF	TGCGCCAGCAGCTGGCTGGAAAGGGGCGCGGTCGCCGGGGAGCTGTTTTTT
few	TRBV7-9	TRBJ2-5	TRBD1	CASSLAYTGGETQYF	TGTGCCAGCAGCTTAGCGTATACAGGGGGAGAGACCCAGTACTTC
NA	TRBV6-5	TRBJ1-6	NA	CASSYSDLESSPLHF	TGTGCCAGCAGTTACTCTGACCTAGAGAGCTCACCCCTCCACTTT
NA	TRBV5-1	TRBJ2-3	NA	CASSGENSGTSSTDTQYF	TGCGCCAGCAGCGGGGAGAATAGCGGAACTTCTAGCACAGATACGCAGTATTTT
once	TRBV6-5	TRBJ1-2	TRBD1	CASSYPSGTGNYGYTF	TGTGCCAGCAGTTACCCCTCCGGGACAGGGAACTATGGCTACACCTTC
NA	TRBV5-6	TRBJ1-6	NA	CASSGGTASSYNSPLHF	TGTGCCAGCAGCGGAGGGACTGCGAGCTCCTATAATTCACCCCTCCACTTT
NA	TRBV30	TRBJ2-5	NA	CAWSGTFETQYF	TGTGCCTGGAGTGGGACATTCGAGACCCAGTACTTC
NA	TRBV28	TRBJ2-5	NA	CASSRQVGETQYF	TGTGCCAGCAGTCGACAGGTCGGAGAGACCCAGTACTTC
NA	TRBV19	TRBJ1-5	NA	CASSIGNQPQHF	TGTGCCAGTAGTATCGGCAATCAGCCCCAGCATTTT
NA	TRBV6-6	TRBJ1-5	TRBD1	CASSGTGSNQPQHF	TGTGCCAGCAGCGGGACAGGGAGCAATCAGCCCCAGCATTTT
NA	TRBV4-2	TRBJ2-3	NA	CASSARRQVDGDTQYF	TGTGCCAGCAGCGCCCGGAGGCAGGTGGACGGAGATACGCAGTATTTT
NA	TRBV4-2	TRBJ2-2	TRBD2	CASSHLRGGSAGELFF	TGTGCCAGCAGCCATCTTCGGGGGGGAAGCGCCGGGGAGCTGTTTTTT
NA	TRBV28	TRBJ1-2	NA	CASSPQGRGGSHGYTF	TGTGCCAGCAGTCCTCAGGGTAGGGGGGGCTCCCATGGCTACACCTTC
NA	TRBV4-3	TRBJ1-5	TRBD1	CASSHPGTGVGSNQPQHF	TGCGCCAGCAGCCACCCCGGGACAGGGGTCGGAAGCAATCAGCCCCAGCATTTT
NA	TRBV5-1	TRBJ2-1	NA	CASSLGLAWNEQFF	TGCGCCAGCAGCTTGGGTTTAGCCTGGAATGAGCAGTTCTTC
NA	TRBV12-5	TRBJ1-5	NA	CASGTPRRPQHF	TGTGCTAGTGGGACACCAAGACGGCCCCAGCATTTT
NA	TRBV2	TRBJ2-6	NA	CASRAGVFSGANVLTF	TGTGCCAGCAGGGCAGGGGTTTTTTCTGGGGCCAACGTCCTGACTTTC
few	TRBV7-2	TRBJ1-5	TRBD1	CASSLSPDRAQPQHF	TGTGCCAGCAGCTTATCCCCCGACAGGGCCCAGCCCCAGCATTTT
NA	TRBV2	TRBJ2-1	TRBD2	CASSVARLAAPNEQFF	TGTGCCAGCAGTGTGGCGAGACTAGCGGCTCCAAATGAGCAGTTCTTC
NA	TRBV6-5	TRBJ2-7	NA	CASSPRHSYEQYF	TGTGCCAGCAGTCCAAGACACTCCTACGAGCAGTACTTC
NA	TRBV11-2	TRBJ2-5	TRBD1	CASSSLGTGGGETQYF	TGTGCCAGCAGCTCTCTCGGGACAGGGGGCGGGGAGACCCAGTACTTC
NA	TRBV11-3	TRBJ1-1	NA	CASKDPGGEAFF	TGTGCCAGCAAGGATCCGGGGGGTGAAGCTTTCTTT
NA	TRBV19	TRBJ1-1	TRBD1	CASSDTGDTEAFF	TGTGCCAGTAGTGACACAGGGGACACTGAAGCTTTCTTT